This entry concerns a single T cell receptor beta chain. How the authors handled the data: Quantification of nucleated cells was approximated via reference gene primer amplification. TCRdb keeps only in-frame clones here, not all; method: immunoSEQ multiplex PCR. The V and J calls and clone size were taken over from that table, and D and trimming were inferred from the DNA. Of approximately 250,000 clones listed, approximately 85% are singletons. Germline lookup yields CDR1 SEHNR and CDR2 FQNEAQ (reference sequence). V dropped 5 bases and J dropped 4; count of bases not matched to a gene: 7. CDR3 size: 15 residues. Recovered participants had two consecutive negative NP/OP PCR tests, healthcare professional clearance, or symptom resolution. This record belongs to a study of blood T cell repertoires in COVID-19.

The sequencing input was PBMCs or T cells enriched from blood (not recorded which). The TCR sequence derives from a young woman who had recovered from COVID-19. J is TRBJ1-1 and V is TRBV7-9; 10 nucleotides align to TRBD1. This chain's CDR3 is CASSVRQGAGTEAFF. In nucleotides, the CDR3 is TGTGCCAGCAGCGTAAGACAGGGGGCAGGCACTGAAGCTTTCTTT.